Presented here are 11 T cell receptor beta chains from one specimen sequenced in a study of OX40 agonist ivuxolimab in advanced cancers. Clones were read by immunoSEQ multiplex PCR, and TCRdb kept only the in-frame ones, dropping some. The top ten clones hold over 0.35% of a sample with 40,000 to 45,000 clones, about 90% of them seen once. The specimen was CD4+ or CD8+ T cells sorted from blood, collected in a trial of the OX40 agonist ivuxolimab. Source of these receptors: an adult with an advanced solid tumor such as melanoma, head and neck, liver or kidney cancer.

The gene calls are TRBV19 and TRBJ1-2; a possible D gene is TRBD1 (5 bases). CDR3 size: 15 residues. Germline V gives CDR1 LNHDA, CDR2 SQIVND (reference sequence). Deletions cut 3 bases from V and 8 bases from J, with 19 bases between. Written as DNA, the CDR3 is TGTGCCAGTAGTATTCGGCAGGGTAGTGGAAGAGGCTACACCTTC. As protein: CASSIRQGSGRGYTF.

The CDR3 DNA sequence: TGTGCCACCAGCAGGAACCCTCCAGGGTGGGACACCGGGGAGCTGTTTTTT. Translating it yields CATSRNPPGWDTGELFF. This chain uses TRBV15 with TRBJ2-2; tentative D call: TRBD1 (5 bases). The CDR3 sequence is 17 residues long. CDR1 and CDR2 from the germline V gene are LNHNV and YYDKDF (reference sequence). V shed 3 bases and J shed 3 bases, with 17 bases lying between them.

The V and J genes are TRBV6-5 and TRBJ1-1; unclear D gene. Deletions cut 6 bases from V and 0 bases from J, with 8 bases between. The CDR3 is made up of 13 amino acids. Germline CDR1 is MNHEY and CDR2 is SVGAGI. The CDR3: CASRRIMNTEAFF. The CDR3 DNA is TGTGCCAGCAGGCGGATAATGAACACTGAAGCTTTCTTT.

This chain joins TRBV6-1 and TRBJ2-3; D might be TRBD2 (6 bases). V gave up 8 bases and J gave up 0 bases, with 12 bases separating them. This CDR3 has 14 amino acids. The germline V gene encodes CDR1 MNHNS and CDR2 SASEGT. The DNA of the CDR3 is TGTGCCAGCGAACGGGGGACTAGCACAGATACGCAGTATTTT. Protein sequence: CASERGTSTDTQYF.

The chain links TRBV2 to TRBJ2-5, with D perhaps assigned TRBD1 or TRBD2 (5 bases each). The germline CDR1 and CDR2 sequences are SNHLY and FYNNEI. The CDR3 contains 15 residues. V lost 4 bases and J 5 bases, leaving 17 bases between the germline ends. DNA of the CDR3: TGTGCCAGCAGTGTCAGACAGTCGGGATCTGAGACCCAGTACTTC. Translating it yields CASSVRQSGSETQYF.

DNA of the CDR3: TGTGCCAGCAGCTTAGGGGGACAGGACTACGAGCAGTACTTC. Translated, it gives CASSLGGQDYEQYF. V and J are TRBV11-1 and TRBJ2-7; TRBD1 matches 8 bases. Germline CDR1 is SGHAT and CDR2 is FQDESV (reference sequence). This CDR3 is built from 14 residues. Trimming took 1 base from V and 3 from J; bases not matched to a gene: 2.

CDR3 nucleotide sequence: TGTGCCAGCAGATCTCAGGGAATGACTAGCTGGGGCGAGCAGTACTTC. It encodes CASRSQGMTSWGEQYF. The chain uses TRBV7-2 and TRBJ2-7; TRBD2 aligns across 7 bases. The CDR3 is 16 residues long. V lost 6 bases, J lost 6 bases, and 17 bases stayed unmatched. Germline V gene data show CDR1 as SGHTA and CDR2 as FQGNSA.

The chain combines TRBV5-1 with TRBJ2-2; the match to TRBD1 covers 8 bases. V lost 4 bases to trimming and J lost 4 bases; unmatched junction nucleotides: 6. The CDR3 has 15 residues. Germline CDR1 SGHRS, CDR2 YFSETQ. The CDR3 loop is CASSPGQAITGELFF. The DNA of the CDR3 is TGCGCCAGCAGCCCGGGACAGGCGATCACCGGGGAGCTGTTTTTT.

The rearrangement uses TRBV6-5 and TRBJ2-5; TRBD1 might be the D (5 bases). Per the germline V gene, CDR1 is MNHEY and CDR2 is SVGAGI. The CDR3 length is 14 residues. Deletions cut 4 bases from V and 4 bases from J, with 13 bases between. For the CDR3, the DNA is TGTGCCAGCAGTTCCGGTTGGGGCGGAGAGACCCAGTACTTC. This codes for CASSSGWGGETQYF.

CDR3 in amino acids: CASSFGTAETQYF. The CDR3 region has the DNA TGTGCCAGCAGCTTTGGGACAGCGGAGACCCAGTACTTC. The rearrangement joins TRBV7-2 to TRBJ2-5; 7 bases are a match to TRBD1. The CDR3 sequence is 13 residues long. V lost 3 bases to trimming and J lost 5 bases; unmatched junction nucleotides: 3. Germline V gene lookup returns CDR1 SGHTA and CDR2 FQGNSA.

The DNA of the CDR3 is TGTGCCAGCAGATCCCCGACAGGGGGGGACACTGAAGCTTTCTTT. It encodes CASRSPTGGDTEAFF. The V gene is TRBV27, the J gene TRBJ1-1; 9 positions agree with TRBD1. CDR3 length: 15 residues. CDR1 is MNHEY and CDR2 is SMNVEV in the germline V gene (reference sequence). After removal of 6 bases from V and 3 bases from J, the junction contained 8 bases not matched to a gene.